The rows below give T cell receptor beta chains drawn from one sample of a study of OX40 agonist ivuxolimab in advanced cancers. Method: immunoSEQ multiplex PCR; TCRdb's copy keeps in-frame clones and lacks some. This table holds approximately 82,000 clones, roughly 92% found once. The specimen comprised CD4+ or CD8+ T cells sorted from blood, sampled in a trial of the OX40 agonist ivuxolimab. These receptors were collected from an adult with an advanced solid tumor such as melanoma, head and neck, liver or kidney cancer. Both conserved end residues are part of each CDR3. The D gene is left open where the match is weak. Clone size is not always given. Where it is, it says once, few, many or a class for expanded clones.

CDR3: CASSVDRGDYNSPLHF
DNA: TGCGCCAGCAGCGTGGACAGGGGGGACTATAATTCACCCCTCCACTTT
size: -
V: TRBV5-1
J: TRBJ1-6
D: TRBD1

CDR3: CASSANRDAGGEKLFF
DNA: TGTGCCAGTAGTGCAAACCGGGACGCTGGAGGGGAAAAACTGTTTTTT
size: -
V: TRBV19
J: TRBJ1-4
D: -

CDR3: CSVDVYNEQFF
DNA: TGCAGCGTGGACGTTTACAATGAGCAGTTCTTC
size: -
V: TRBV29-1
J: TRBJ2-1
D: -

CDR3: CASSTGGNTEAFF
DNA: TGTGCCAGCAGTACCGGGGGGAACACTGAAGCTTTCTTT
size: -
V: TRBV6-5
J: TRBJ1-1
D: -

CDR3: CASSPGGGPEAFF
DNA: TGTGCCAGCAGTCCGGGGGGCGGGCCTGAAGCTTTCTTT
size: -
V: TRBV28
J: TRBJ1-1
D: -

CDR3: CASSVGTNQETQYF
DNA: TGTGCCAGCAGTGTGGGGACTAACCAAGAGACCCAGTACTTC
size: once
V: TRBV2
J: TRBJ2-5
D: TRBD2

CDR3: CASSLEYEQYF
DNA: TGTGCCAGCAGCTTAGAATACGAGCAGTACTTC
size: -
V: TRBV7-9
J: TRBJ2-7
D: -

CDR3: CASSFDLGSRGTQYF
DNA: TGTGCCAGCAGCTTTGATTTGGGTAGCCGCGGGACCCAGTACTTC
size: -
V: TRBV11-1
J: TRBJ2-5
D: -

CDR3: CASSNLGDFTGELFF
DNA: TGTGCCAGCTCAAACCTCGGAGACTTCACCGGGGAGCTGTTTTTT
size: -
V: TRBV18
J: TRBJ2-2
D: -

CDR3: CAWTGKTEAFF
DNA: TGTGCCTGGACGGGGAAGACTGAAGCTTTCTTT
size: -
V: TRBV30
J: TRBJ1-1
D: -

CDR3: CASSRQTGLIGTEAFF
DNA: TGTGCCAGCAGCCGACAGACAGGTCTGATCGGGACTGAAGCTTTCTTT
size: -
V: TRBV4-2
J: TRBJ1-1
D: -

CDR3: CASSFTGNTEAFF
DNA: TGTGCCAGCAGCTTTACAGGGAACACTGAAGCTTTCTTT
size: few
V: TRBV9
J: TRBJ1-1
D: -

CDR3: CASSQDLIHTGELFF
DNA: TGTGCCAGCAGCCAAGATCTTATACACACCGGGGAGCTGTTTTTT
size: once
V: TRBV14
J: TRBJ2-2
D: -